A selection of T cell receptor beta chains follows, all from one sample in a study of T cell responses to AZD1222 COVID-19 vaccine. Here immunoSEQ multiplex PCR was the method, and the copy in TCRdb shows in-frame clones only, minus some. The top ten clones hold around 7.8% of a sample with about 130,000 clones, 70% to 90% of them seen once. The sample here was peripheral blood, taken on day 0 of AZD1222 vaccination. These TCRs come from an adult in good health. The conserved cysteine and the conserved F or W are not part of the CDR3 here. Fields, in order: J gene, V gene, CDR3 protein.

>TRBJ1-3|TRBV7-9
AIEDLAGNTIY
>TRBJ2-5|TRBV29-1
SVEAPPAGETQY
>TRBJ2-7|TRBV5-1
ASADQISAEQY
>TRBJ1-5|TRBV7-2
ASSSRTDSNQPQH
>TRBJ2-7|TRBV10-3
AISGTTGYEQY
>TRBJ2-4|TRBV9
ASSPGEPGTSGSLAKNIQY
>TRBJ2-1|TRBV11-3
ASSHSGSWNNEQF
>TRBJ2-5|TRBV19
ASSIGLIMGQETQY
>TRBJ1-2|TRBV28
ASSLYGGPLGYT
>TRBJ1-6|TRBV7-9
ASSSPGLENSPLH
>TRBJ1-2|TRBV6-5
ASSTDTEGEHGYT
>TRBJ2-7|TRBV27
ASSLGTVPYEQY
>TRBJ1-2|TRBV6-1
ASSEQILNGYT
>TRBJ1-2|TRBV2
ASSEERAFNYGYT
>TRBJ1-4|TRBV28
ASRPGQGPNEKLF
>TRBJ1-4|TRBV21-1
ASQRGGWDEKLF
>TRBJ2-7|TRBV12-3/TRBV12-4
ASSTLRRDEQY
>TRBJ1-4|TRBV5-1
ASSLSGDRNEKLF
>TRBJ2-2|TRBV4-2
ASSQLWEATGELF
>TRBJ2-3|TRBV6-5
ASTALDRTDTQY
>TRBJ1-4|TRBV9
ASSPREGIGEKLF
>TRBJ2-3|TRBV5-1
ASSLGQGHTDTQY
>TRBJ1-2|TRBV6-1
ASSERGNGYT
>TRBJ1-1|TRBV28
ASSLQGGDTEAF
>TRBJ1-3|TRBV7-2
ASSEGQGLRNTIY
>TRBJ2-1|TRBV5-4
ASTLRVAGQYNEQF
>TRBJ2-3|TRBV5-1
ASSFGGADTQY
>TRBJ1-1|TRBV27
ASSSHRKTNTEAF
>TRBJ2-7|TRBV28
ASTGSSGGPKYEQY
>TRBJ2-2|TRBV3-1/TRBV3-2
ASRRTVEAGELF
>TRBJ1-1|TRBV4-2
ASSHAGDRGVNTEAF
>TRBJ2-7|TRBV2
ASSEPRETISSYEQY
>TRBJ1-4|TRBV6-5
ASQRTTNEKLF
>TRBJ1-4|TRBV7-9
ASSIFLTNEKLF
>TRBJ1-1|TRBV19
ASKRLTEAF
>TRBJ1-2|TRBV6-5
ASSSRTGGYT
>TRBJ2-1|TRBV5-8
ASSLSTQRTQI
>TRBJ2-7|TRBV2
ASSGYMESNEQY
>TRBJ1-3|TRBV18
ASSPQSDRALSGNTIY
>TRBJ1-5|TRBV6-2/TRBV6-3
ASSYARGLNQPQH
>TRBJ2-7|TRBV6-5
ASTTAYEQY
>TRBJ1-4|TRBV6-5
ASSQPPREKLF